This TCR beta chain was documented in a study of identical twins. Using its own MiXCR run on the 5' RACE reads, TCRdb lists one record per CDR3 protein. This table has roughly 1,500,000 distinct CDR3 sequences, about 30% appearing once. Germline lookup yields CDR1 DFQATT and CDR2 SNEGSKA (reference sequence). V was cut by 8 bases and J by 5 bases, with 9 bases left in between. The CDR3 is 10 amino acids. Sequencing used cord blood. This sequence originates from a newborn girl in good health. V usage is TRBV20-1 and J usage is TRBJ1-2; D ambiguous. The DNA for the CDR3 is TGCAGTCCGACGGTATATGGCTACACCTTC. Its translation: CSPTVYGYTF.